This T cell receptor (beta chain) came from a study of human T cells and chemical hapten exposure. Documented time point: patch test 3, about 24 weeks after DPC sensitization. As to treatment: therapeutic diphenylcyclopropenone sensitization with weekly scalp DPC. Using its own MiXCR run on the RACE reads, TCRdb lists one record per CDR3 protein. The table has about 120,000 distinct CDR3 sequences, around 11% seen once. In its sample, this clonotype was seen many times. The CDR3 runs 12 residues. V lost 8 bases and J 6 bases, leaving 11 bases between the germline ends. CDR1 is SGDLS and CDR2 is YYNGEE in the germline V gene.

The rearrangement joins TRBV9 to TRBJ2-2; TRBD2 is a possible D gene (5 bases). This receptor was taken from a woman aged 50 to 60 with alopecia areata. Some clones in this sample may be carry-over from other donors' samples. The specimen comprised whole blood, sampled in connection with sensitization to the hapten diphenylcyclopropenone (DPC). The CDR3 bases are TGTGCCAGTGGACCGGAGGCCGGGGAGCTGTTTTTT. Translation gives CASGPEAGELFF.